These 5 T cell receptor beta chains share one sample of origin, sequenced in a study of CXCR3-negative and CXCR3-positive naive CD8 T cells. UMI-labeled TRB cDNA libraries were prepared by 5' RACE. Each CDR3 protein gets one entry in TCRdb, which reprocessed the 5' RACE reads and gives no DNA. The specimen's table records 100,000 to 150,000 distinct CDR3 sequences. The sample taken for sequencing was naive CXCR3- CD8+ T cells from blood. Specified subset: CD45RO-CCR7+CD27+CD95- naive CD8+ T cells lacking CXCR3 (TNR3-). The receptor source for this set is a human donor in good health. Some clones in this sample may be carry-over from other donors' samples.

The V call is TRBV7-3, the J call TRBJ1-1. CDR3 length: 14 amino acids. Germline lookup yields CDR1 SGHTA and CDR2 FQGTGA. The CDR3 loop reads CASSLTQKGTEAFF.

The chain couples TRBV5-1 to TRBJ2-1; the TCRdb D gene call, TRBD1, has no DNA to confirm it. Germline lookup yields CDR1 SGHRS and CDR2 YFSETQ. The CDR3 extends over 15 amino acids. The CDR3 sequence: CASSLAPGSYNEQFF.

The rearrangement uses TRBV27 and TRBJ2-3; TCRdb proposes TRBD2, but this gene call is untestable without DNA. Germline V gene data show CDR1 as MNHEY and CDR2 as SMNVEV (reference sequence). The CDR3 has 15 residues. CDR3 region: CASSPSGGARDTQYF.

The V gene is TRBV6-5, the J gene TRBJ2-5; TCRdb designates TRBD1, a call that cannot be tested without DNA. CDR1 MNHEY and CDR2 SVGAGI come from the germline V gene. The CDR3 is 16 residues long. This CDR3 reads CASSYSEGQPEETQYF.

This CDR3 reads CSALRMDWGETQYF. The chain joins TRBV20-1 to TRBJ2-5. Germline V lookup: CDR1 DFQATT, CDR2 SNEGSKA (reference sequence). CDR3 size: 14 residues.